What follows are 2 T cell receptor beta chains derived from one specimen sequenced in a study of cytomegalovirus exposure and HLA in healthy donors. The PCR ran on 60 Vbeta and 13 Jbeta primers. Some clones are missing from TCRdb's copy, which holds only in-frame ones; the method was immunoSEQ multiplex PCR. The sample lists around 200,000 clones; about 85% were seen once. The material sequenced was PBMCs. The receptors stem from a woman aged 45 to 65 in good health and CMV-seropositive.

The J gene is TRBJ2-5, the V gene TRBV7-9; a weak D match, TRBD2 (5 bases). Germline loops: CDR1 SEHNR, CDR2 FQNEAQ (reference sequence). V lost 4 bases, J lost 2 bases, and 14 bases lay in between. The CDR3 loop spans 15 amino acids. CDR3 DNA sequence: TGTGCCAGCAGCTACCCCAGGACTCTTCAAGAGACCCAGTACTTC. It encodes CASSYPRTLQETQYF.

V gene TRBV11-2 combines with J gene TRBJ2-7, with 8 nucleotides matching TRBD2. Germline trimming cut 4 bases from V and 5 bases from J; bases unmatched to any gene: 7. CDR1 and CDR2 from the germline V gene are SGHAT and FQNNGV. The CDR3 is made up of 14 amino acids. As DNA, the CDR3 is TGTGCCAGCAGCTACACGCGGGAGGAGAACGAGCAGTACTTC. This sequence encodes CASSYTREENEQYF.